This record looks at one T cell receptor (beta chain) sequence and its context. It lacks a known antigen. Base qualities are not recorded, but no much larger clone differs from it by a single base. This sample is part of a study of T cell responses to AZD1222 COVID-19 vaccine (dated by TCRdb to about 2021). Broadly, across the study: A total of just over 230 trial participants underwent TCR sequencing, of whom about 210 received two doses of AZD1222 and some 26 received two doses of the MenACWY control vaccine. Trial participants were enrolled by age into 18-55, 56-69 and 70-plus year subgroups, with roughly 150, 30 and 60 TCR-sequenced participants respectively. General study outcomes and caveats: No day 14 peak-response samples were available, so repertoires were characterized only after the peak T cell response. Epitopes outside the regions mutated in the B.1.351 and B.1.1.7 variants were reportedly recognized by nearly half of the unique spike-specific TCRs. Most participants were white British and females outnumbered males, and the authors suggested that clonal diversity may have been underestimated. The 56-69-year group was small, and its depth increase did not reach significance, likely because of low power. Conclusions about previously exposed vaccinees are limited, since just 6 or 7 AZD1222 recipients were seropositive for SARS-CoV-2 at baseline. After two AZD1222 doses, spike-specific TCR breadth and depth were significantly higher than at day 0 and than in MenACWY recipients. The vaccine-associated CD4 TCRs covered the entire spike protein, and the dominant responses fell in regions 160-218 and 743-854.

The CDR3 regions of human TCRbeta chains were subjected to immunosequencing. The authors' pipeline ran thus. TCRs in the repertoires were matched against a reference library of SARS-CoV-2-specific TCRs that had been generated with the MIRA antigen-specificity platform. Breadth meant the fraction of unique TCRs that were SARS-CoV-2-associated, whereas depth meant the fraction of total T cells that were SARS-CoV-2-associated. Using the MIRA data, every spike-specific TCR was mapped to the spike region that the TCR reacted to and assigned to either a CD4 or a CD8 class. Log10-transformed breadth and depth values were compared by one-way ANOVA with Sidak's multiple comparisons tests. In its TCRdb copy, this immuneACCESS table keeps in-frame sequences only and misses some clones. Where compared with another copy, unresolved V genes explain less than half of these, and the others have no known cause. Clone size and V and J calls were adopted from that table, with D and trimming inferred from the DNA. For this sample the table gives 80,000 or so clones, of which around nine tenths were detected only once. The ten largest clonotypes hold 4.5% to 5.5% of the sample.

In the paper's terms, the time point label means: baseline before first vaccination. The sample's treatment or condition label is to be understood as: meningococcal conjugate vaccine given as trial control. The vaccinee samples were drawn from two UK trials, COV001 and COV002, one of which was a single-blind randomized controlled phase 2/3 trial testing AZD1222 (ChAdOx1 nCoV-19) in healthy adults. Trial participant PBMC samples were collected at day 0 and day 28 after the second dose for TCRbeta chain sequencing. The TCR was taken from an adult in good health. The sample consisted of peripheral blood, taken on day 0 of MenACWY control vaccination.

The bases are TGTGCCAGCAGCTTGGGTACAGGGGGCTATCAGCCCCAGCATTTT. Translated, this is CASSLGTGGYQPQHF. The sequence joins TRBV5-8 to TRBJ1-5; 9 bases in the junction line up with TRBD1. The CDR3 contains 15 residues, cysteine and phenylalanine counted. Only the CDR3 part of the read is kept: 45 bases, read in frame from the first base. Taken from the germline V gene, the CDR1 and CDR2 loops are SGHTS and YDEGEE. V is trimmed back by 0 bases and J by 5 bases, and the junction contains 3 bases that no gene match accounts for.